One and the same sample provided the 20 T cell receptor beta chains below, sequenced in a study of STAT5B mutations in CD4+ large granular lymphocyte leukemia. Method: immunoSEQ multiplex PCR; TCRdb's copy keeps in-frame clones and lacks some. The sample lists some 30,000 clones, around 74% occurring once. The sequenced material came from CD4+ T cells from blood buffy coats. The receptors stem from a human donor in good health.

This clone is a singleton in its sample. The rearrangement links TRBV19 to TRBJ2-1; 9 bases fit TRBD2. The CDR3 has 19 amino acids. V dropped 4 bases and J dropped 3; count of bases not matched to a gene: 16. Germline V CDR1 and CDR2: LNHDA, SQIVND (reference sequence). The CDR3 DNA sequence: TGTGCCAGTAGTAAACAGGGAGCAGCGGGGGGTCCTGTCTACAATGAGCAGTTCTTC. It specifies CASSKQGAAGGPVYNEQFF.

The chain is built from TRBV21-1 and TRBJ1-5; TRBD1, the table's D call, lacks a check against the DNA. TRBV21-1 is flagged as a pseudogene. The CDR3 has 15 residues. The CDR3 here is CASSKEGQGQQPQHF. CDR3 DNA: TGTGCCAGCAGCAAAGAGGGCCAGGGACAGCAGCCCCAGCATTTT.

The chain recombines TRBV4-1 with TRBJ1-5; maybe TRBD1 (5 bases). With 9 bases removed from V and 1 base from J, the gap between germline ends came to 16 bases. CDR1 is MGHRA, CDR2 YSYEKL, per germline. This CDR3 comprises 15 residues. The CDR3 nucleotides are TGCGCCAGTCACCCCGGGGGAAGCAGCAATCAGCCCCAGCATTTT. It yields the protein CASHPGGSSNQPQHF.

This chain links TRBV7-7 with TRBJ2-2; tentatively, D is TRBD2 (5 bases). The germline V gene encodes CDR1 SSHAT and CDR2 FNYEAQ (reference sequence). Trimming pared 1 base from V and 5 bases from J, leaving 14 bases between. CDR3 length equals 16 residues. CDR3: CASSLGRARGTGELFF. Written as DNA, the CDR3 is TGTGCCAGCAGCTTAGGGCGCGCTCGCGGGACCGGGGAGCTGTTTTTT.

V gene TRBV11-2 combines with J gene TRBJ1-1; weak D call: TRBD1 (5 bases). The CDR3 length is 13 residues. CDR1 is SGHAT and CDR2 is FQNNGV in the germline V gene. V lost 3 bases and J lost 3, with 8 bases in between. CDR3 DNA sequence: TGTGCCAGCAGCTTGTCAGGGCACACTGAAGCTTTCTTT. This sequence encodes CASSLSGHTEAFF.

The rearrangement joins TRBV25-1 to TRBJ2-2, with TRBD2 matching over 7 bases. In germline, CDR1 is MGHDK, CDR2 SYGVNS. This CDR3 spans 15 amino acids. Trimming at V came to 6 bases and at J to 2 bases, leaving 6 bases not matched to a gene. CDR3 sequence: CASSPGRSNTGELFF. The CDR3 DNA reads as TGTGCCAGCAGCCCCGGGAGGTCAAACACCGGGGAGCTGTTTTTT.

The chain joins TRBV28 to TRBJ1-2, with D maybe TRBD1 (5 bases). CDR1 and CDR2 from the germline V gene are MDHEN and SYDVKM. Trimming shortened V by 7 bases and J by 4 bases, and 16 bases separated the two germline ends. The CDR3 has 14 residues. CDR3 coding DNA: TGTGCCAGCACTCAAAGCAGACAGACCTATGGCTACACCTTC. This translates into CASTQSRQTYGYTF.

The V gene is TRBV10-2, the J gene TRBJ2-7; the D gene is possibly TRBD2 (6 bases). Trimming cost V 10 bases and J 3 bases, with 22 bases left between them. The CDR3 extends over 15 amino acids. Germline assignment: CDR1 WSHSY and CDR2 SAAADI. This chain's CDR3 is CATSEGLAPSYEQYF. CDR3 in DNA: TGCGCCACCTCGGAGGGGCTAGCGCCGAGCTACGAGCAGTACTTC.

The gene calls are TRBV10-3 and TRBJ2-2, with D unresolved. V was clipped by 5 bases and J by 6 bases, with 10 bases between them. CDR3 length: 13 residues. CDR1 and CDR2 (germline): ENHRY, SYGVKD. The CDR3 nucleotides are TGTGCCATCAGTTCTGACCCGGCCGGGGAGCTGTTTTTT. This encodes CAISSDPAGELFF.

The CDR3 nucleotides read TGTGCCTGGAGTGTTGGCGGATCATACAATGAGCAGTTCTTC. Translating it yields CAWSVGGSYNEQFF. The chain combines TRBV30 with TRBJ2-1, with no clear D. The V end was cut by 0 bases, the J end by 4 bases, with 10 bases between. This CDR3 has 14 residues. Germline CDR1 and CDR2: GTSNPN and SVGIG (reference sequence). Based on the CDR3 plus reference TRBV30 and TRBJ2-1, the full variable domain is SQTIHQWPATLVQPVGSPLSLECTVEGTSNPNLYWYRQAAGRGLQLLFYSVGIGQISSEVPQNLSASRPQDRQFILSSKKLLLSDSGFYLCAWSVGGSYNEQFFGPGTRLTVL.

The J gene is TRBJ1-5, the V gene TRBV15, with D perhaps matching TRBD1 (6 bases). The V gene lost 0 bases and the J gene lost 2 bases, with 14 bases spanning the gap. The V gene's germline CDR1 is LNHNV and CDR2 YYDKDF (reference sequence). The CDR3 consists of 17 residues. CDR3 protein: CATSREGRGFGNQPQHF. The CDR3 DNA follows: TGTGCCACCAGCAGAGAGGGCAGGGGATTCGGCAATCAGCCCCAGCATTTT.

In this sample, this clone turned up once. The J gene is TRBJ1-5, the V gene TRBV7-8; 7 bases are a match to TRBD1. CDR1 SGHVS and CDR2 FQNEAQ come from the germline V gene. The CDR3 contains 16 residues. V shed 5 bases, J shed 9 bases, and the junction held 16 bases outside the gene matches. CDR3 loop: CASSHILTGFLGPQHF. CDR3 bases: TGTGCCAGCAGCCATATTTTGACAGGGTTTTTGGGGCCCCAGCATTTT.

The chain combines TRBV6-6 with TRBJ2-3; the D is unclear. CDR1 MNHNY and CDR2 SVGAGI come from the germline V gene (reference sequence). Trimming left V 2 bases short and J 4 bases short, with 13 bases between. The CDR3 extends over 15 amino acids. The CDR3 nucleotides are TGTGCCAGCAGTTACCGGCCAAGGGTCCCAGATACGCAGTATTTT. It codes for CASSYRPRVPDTQYF.

CDR3 nucleotides: TGCGCCAGCAGCTCTTCCGGGACTAGCACAGATACGCAGTATTTT. It codes for CASSSSGTSTDTQYF. This rearrangement joins TRBV5-1 to TRBJ2-3, with a possible D match to TRBD2 (6 bases). Trimming pared 3 bases from V and 0 bases from J, leaving 11 bases between. In germline, CDR1 is SGHRS, CDR2 YFSETQ. There are 15 residues in the CDR3.

The chain uses TRBV7-9 and TRBJ2-3; 7 nucleotides match TRBD2. The CDR3 has 15 amino acids. From germline, CDR1 is SEHNR and CDR2 FQNEAQ (reference sequence). V shed 5 bases and J 5 bases; nucleotides not matched to a gene: 10. CDR3 sequence (DNA): TGTGCCAGCAGCCTGGGGAGGGCCCGGATAGATACGCAGTATTTT. Protein product: CASSLGRARIDTQYF.

The J gene is TRBJ2-5, the V gene TRBV5-4, with 10 bases matching TRBD1. CDR3 length: 15 amino acids. V shed 4 bases, J shed 5 bases, and the junction held 8 bases outside the gene matches. From germline, CDR1 is SGHNT and CDR2 YYREEE (reference sequence). The CDR3 sequence is CASSRQGARAETQYF. As DNA, the CDR3 is TGTGCCAGCAGCCGACAGGGGGCGCGGGCCGAGACCCAGTACTTC.

This clone was detected once. V is TRBV25-1 and J is TRBJ2-1; 8 bases agree with TRBD2. V shed 1 base, J shed 7 bases, and the junction held 6 bases outside the gene matches. In germline, CDR1 is MGHDK, CDR2 SYGVNS. This CDR3 is built from 15 residues. CDR3 residues: CASSEWGRGGNEQFF. For the CDR3, the DNA is TGTGCCAGCAGTGAATGGGGACGGGGGGGGAATGAGCAGTTCTTC.

The chain uses TRBV29-1 and TRBJ1-2, with D maybe TRBD1 (5 bases). In germline, CDR1 is SQVTM, CDR2 ANQGSEA. V shed 3 bases and J shed 4 bases, with 12 bases lying between them. The CDR3 contains 13 residues. The DNA of the CDR3 is TGCAGCGTTGAGCTGGGGGATACCTATGGCTACACCTTC. Translated, it gives CSVELGDTYGYTF.

This chain uses TRBV10-3 with TRBJ1-2; D is unclear. The V end lost 7 bases, the J end lost 3 bases, and 12 bases lay between the germline ends. Germline assignment: CDR1 ENHRY and CDR2 SYGVKD. CDR3 size: 13 residues. CDR3 residues: CAITIAQHYGYTF. The CDR3 coding sequence is TGTGCCATCACGATAGCACAACACTATGGCTACACCTTC.

J is TRBJ2-6 and V is TRBV6-4, with D possibly being TRBD1 (6 bases). The CDR3 spans 16 residues. Trimming took 0 bases from V and 4 from J, leaving 10 bases between them. Germline V gives CDR1 MRHNA, CDR2 SNTAGT. The CDR3 loop is CASSDSMGAGANVLTF. The CDR3 coding sequence is TGTGCCAGCAGTGACTCGATGGGGGCCGGGGCCAACGTCCTGACTTTC.